This TCR beta chain derives from a study of STAT5B mutations in CD4+ large granular lymphocyte leukemia. Study context: Among healthy donors, a particular HLA allele went with more CDR3 'QG' motifs. Findings and caveats of the study: No patients shared main leukemic clonotypes, though about 24% appeared at low frequency elsewhere. Data were not HLA-matched across samples.

CDR1 and CDR2 from the germline V gene are KGHSH and LQKENI. This CDR3 spans 15 amino acids. Deletions cut 4 bases from V and 4 bases from J, with 16 bases between. Sequenced by immunoSEQ multiplex PCR; TCRdb stores in-frame clones only, minus some. The repertoire includes some 23,000 clones, roughly 83% of them detected once, and 0.42% sits in the top ten. In regard to this clone: The antigen is not known.

This clonotype was sampled from a human donor in good health. The rearrangement links TRBV18 to TRBJ2-5, with D maybe TRBD2 (6 bases). The sequencing input was CD4+ T cells from blood buffy coats. This chain's CDR3 is CASSLMTRYRETQYF. The CDR3 DNA is TGTGCCAGCTCACTCATGACTAGATACAGAGAGACCCAGTACTTC.